One and the same sample provided the 20 T cell receptor beta chains below, sequenced in a study of shared clonotypes between healthy human individuals. Sequencing used immunoSEQ multiplex PCR; TCRdb keeps in-frame clones, though not all of them. The repertoire holds approximately 1,500,000 clones, with 95% to 99% as singletons. The source material was naive CD4+ T cells sorted from blood. The subset: CD45RA+ positively selected. The origin of the receptors is a man aged 25-45 years in good health.

This chain joins TRBV28 and TRBJ1-4, with TRBD1 identical over 8 bases. Trimming removed 3 bases from V and 5 bases from J; junction bases left unmatched: 2. CDR1 is MDHEN, CDR2 SYDVKM, per germline. The CDR3 is 14 residues long. CDR3 in DNA: TGTGCCAGCAGTTTCAGGACAGGGAATGAAAAACTGTTTTTT. Residues: CASSFRTGNEKLFF.

This sequence joins TRBV25-1 and TRBJ2-7; TRBD1 matches at 9 bases. Per the germline V gene, CDR1 is MGHDK and CDR2 is SYGVNS. The CDR3 extends over 14 amino acids. The junction had 3 bases not matched to a gene; V was cut back by 4 bases and J by 2 bases. This CDR3 reads CASSAQGAPYEQYF. The DNA of the CDR3 is TGTGCCAGCAGTGCACAGGGGGCACCCTACGAGCAGTACTTC.

This chain connects TRBV18 to TRBJ2-5; D is ambiguous. V lost 0 bases, J lost 0 bases, and 11 bases lay in between. CDR1 is KGHSH, CDR2 LQKENI, per germline. There are 16 residues in the CDR3. The CDR3 sequence is CASSPPFRRYQETQYF. Written as DNA, the CDR3 is TGTGCCAGCTCACCACCGTTCAGGCGATACCAAGAGACCCAGTACTTC. The variable domain in full, completed from reference TRBV18 and TRBJ2-5, reads NAGVMQNPRHLVRRRGQEARLRCSPMKGHSHVYWYRQLPEEGLKFMVYLQKENIIDESGMPKERFSAEFPKEGPSILRIQQVVRGDSAAYFCASSPPFRRYQETQYFGPGTRLLVL.

This rearrangement joins TRBV11-2 to TRBJ2-1; unclear D gene. Germline V gene data show CDR1 as SGHAT and CDR2 as FQNNGV. V lost 1 base and J lost 5, with 12 bases in between. CDR3 length: 15 amino acids. The CDR3 DNA sequence: TGTGCCAGCAGCTTAGGTCGGTTAGCCCACAATGAGCAGTTCTTC. Protein product: CASSLGRLAHNEQFF.

The genes are TRBV5-1 and TRBJ1-5; no reliable D call. CDR1 and CDR2 from the germline V gene are SGHRS and YFSETQ. The CDR3 totals 13 residues. V lost 0 bases and J lost 5, with 6 bases in between. The CDR3 sequence: CASSLGKDQPQHF. CDR3 in DNA: TGCGCCAGCAGCTTGGGCAAGGATCAGCCCCAGCATTTT.

CDR3 protein: CASSPRTPTEAFF. The CDR3 DNA is TGTGCCAGCAGTCCAAGGACGCCAACTGAAGCTTTCTTT. The V and J genes are TRBV27 and TRBJ1-1; D remains unclear. This CDR3 region has 13 residues. CDR1 and CDR2 (germline): MNHEY, SMNVEV (reference sequence). Trimming took 5 bases from V and 5 from J, leaving 12 bases between them.

The chain has TRBV7-9 and TRBJ2-3; possible D gene TRBD2, 5 bases. The ends were cut back, 6 bases at V and 0 bases at J, with 10 bases in the middle. In germline, CDR1 is SEHNR, CDR2 FQNEAQ (reference sequence). The CDR3 is 14 amino acids. The CDR3, as DNA: TGTGCCAGCAGTAACGAGGGTAGCACAGATACGCAGTATTTT. Amino acids: CASSNEGSTDTQYF.

J is TRBJ2-2 and V is TRBV18; 12 nucleotides agree with TRBD2. The CDR3 loop spans 17 amino acids. CDR1 KGHSH and CDR2 LQKENI come from the germline V gene. V dropped 2 bases and J dropped 7; count of bases not matched to a gene: 8. The CDR3 sequence is CASSPMETSGSFGELFF. The DNA for the CDR3 is TGTGCCAGCTCACCAATGGAGACTAGCGGGAGCTTCGGGGAGCTGTTTTTT.

CDR3 bases: TGTGCCAGCAGCACGCCCGGGACAGCTAATGAAAAACTGTTTTTT. This codes for CASSTPGTANEKLFF. V usage is TRBV11-2 and J usage is TRBJ1-4, with 7 positions matching TRBD1. Trimming cost V 5 bases and J 3 bases; bases outside gene matches: 6. In germline, CDR1 is SGHAT, CDR2 FQNNGV. CDR3 length: 15 amino acids.

Comment on this clone: Within the sample, other DNA sequences also encode this same CDR3. V usage is TRBV18 and J usage is TRBJ2-7; 10 bases agree with TRBD1. J was trimmed by 2 bases and V by 6 bases; bases with no gene match: 4. Germline assignment: CDR1 KGHSH and CDR2 LQKENI. This CDR3 has 14 amino acids. The CDR3 sequence: CASSSGTGAYEQYF. CDR3 in DNA: TGTGCCAGCTCCAGCGGGACAGGGGCCTACGAGCAGTACTTC.

This clone was found once. The chain has TRBV18 and TRBJ2-7; D is perhaps TRBD1 (6 bases). This CDR3 has 12 residues. The V end was cut by 3 bases, the J end by 6 bases, with 9 bases between. CDR1 KGHSH and CDR2 LQKENI come from the germline V gene. The CDR3 reads CASSPIRGEQYF. The CDR3 region has the DNA TGTGCCAGCTCACCTATCAGGGGCGAGCAGTACTTC. Full variable domain (remainder filled in from reference TRBV18 and TRBJ2-7): NAGVMQNPRHLVRRRGQEARLRCSPMKGHSHVYWYRQLPEEGLKFMVYLQKENIIDESGMPKERFSAEFPKEGPSILRIQQVVRGDSAAYFCASSPIRGEQYFGPGTRLTVT.

This clone was observed a single time. The V call is TRBV28, the J call TRBJ1-5; D gene ambiguous. The V end was cut by 2 bases, the J end by 7 bases, with 15 bases between. The germline V gene encodes CDR1 MDHEN and CDR2 SYDVKM. The CDR3 has 15 amino acids. The CDR3 coding sequence is TGTGCCAGCAGTTTAAGGGCTGGGGTCAGCCAGCCCCAGCATTTT. This sequence encodes CASSLRAGVSQPQHF.

The chain links TRBV9 to TRBJ2-1; 13 positions agree with TRBD2. CDR3 length: 14 amino acids. V lost 0 bases, J lost 16 bases, and 7 bases stayed unmatched. Germline V gene lookup returns CDR1 SGDLS and CDR2 YYNGEE. The CDR3 loop reads CASSVETSGRARFF. The CDR3 DNA reads as TGTGCCAGCAGCGTAGAAACTAGCGGGAGGGCCCGTTTCTTC.

The V and J genes are TRBV5-8 and TRBJ1-1; 7 bases are shared with TRBD1. The CDR3 extends over 15 amino acids. CDR1 is SGHTS and CDR2 is YDEGEE in the germline V gene. The junction had 9 bases not matched to a gene; V was cut back by 2 bases and J by 5 bases. Written as DNA, the CDR3 is TGTGCCAGCAGCTTAAGTAGGGGGCGGAGGACTGAAGCTTTCTTT. Its translation: CASSLSRGRRTEAFF.

The V and J genes are TRBV18 and TRBJ2-1; 10 bases align to TRBD2. This CDR3 is built from 17 residues. V lost 2 bases and J lost 7; bases outside the gene matches: 11. Per germline, CDR1 KGHSH and CDR2 LQKENI. The CDR3: CASSPFSASGRMNEQFF. CDR3 bases: TGTGCCAGCTCACCATTTTCAGCTAGCGGGAGAATGAATGAGCAGTTCTTC. Together with reference TRBV18 and TRBJ2-1, the CDR3 gives the full variable domain: NAGVMQNPRHLVRRRGQEARLRCSPMKGHSHVYWYRQLPEEGLKFMVYLQKENIIDESGMPKERFSAEFPKEGPSILRIQQVVRGDSAAYFCASSPFSASGRMNEQFFGPGTRLTVL.

V is TRBV27 and J is TRBJ2-1; D unclear. The germline CDR1 and CDR2 sequences are MNHEY and SMNVEV (reference sequence). V shed 9 bases and J shed 8 bases, with 20 bases lying between them. CDR3 length equals 14 residues. This CDR3 reads CARPHPSATHEQFF. DNA of the CDR3: TGTGCCAGGCCCCACCCCTCGGCTACACATGAGCAGTTCTTC.

This chain links TRBV7-8 with TRBJ2-7; D tentatively fits TRBD1 or TRBD2 (6 bases each). CDR1 and CDR2 (germline): SGHVS, FQNEAQ. V lost 4 bases, J lost 4 bases, and 17 bases lay in between. This CDR3 region has 15 residues. CDR3 residues: CASSSGPGGFYEQYF. The CDR3 DNA reads as TGTGCCAGCAGCTCCGGGCCCGGGGGCTTTTACGAGCAGTACTTC. The entire variable domain, with the rest obtained from reference TRBV7-8 and TRBJ2-7, is as follows: GAGVSQSPRYKVAKRGQDVALRCDPISGHVSLFWYQQALGQGPEFLTYFQNEAQLDKSGLPSDRFFAERPEGSVSTLKIQRTQQEDSAVYLCASSSGPGGFYEQYFGPGTRLTVT.

The chain employs TRBV30 and TRBJ1-2, with D possibly being TRBD1 (6 bases). CDR3 length: 12 residues. The V gene lost 4 bases and the J gene lost 7 bases, with 13 bases spanning the gap. Germline CDR1 is GTSNPN and CDR2 is SVGIG (reference sequence). The CDR3 region is CAWNREGFGYTF. The CDR3 region has the DNA TGTGCCTGGAACAGGGAGGGATTTGGCTACACCTTC. The variable domain in full, completed from reference TRBV30 and TRBJ1-2, reads SQTIHQWPATLVQPVGSPLSLECTVEGTSNPNLYWYRQAAGRGLQLLFYSVGIGQISSEVPQNLSASRPQDRQFILSSKKLLLSDSGFYLCAWNREGFGYTFGSGTRLTVV.

The chain recombines TRBV28 with TRBJ2-5; a possible D gene is TRBD1 (5 bases). This CDR3 is 13 amino acids long. Germline CDR1 MDHEN, CDR2 SYDVKM. The ends were cut back, 3 bases at V and 5 bases at J, with 10 bases in the middle. This chain's CDR3 is CASSFLGVETQYF. The DNA for the CDR3 is TGTGCCAGCAGTTTCCTAGGGGTTGAGACCCAGTACTTC.

V is TRBV4-3 and J is TRBJ1-1; the D gene is possibly TRBD1 (5 bases). Germline CDR1 is LGHNA and CDR2 is YSLEER. The CDR3 runs to 11 residues. The V end lost 8 bases, the J end lost 5 bases, and 9 bases lay between the germline ends. Here the CDR3 DNA reads TGCGCCAGCTCGAGGGGTACTGAAGCTTTCTTT. Translated, it gives CASSRGTEAFF.